One sample yielded the 17 T cell receptor beta chains listed below, sequenced in a study of CD8 T cells in ankylosing spondylitis. TCRdb re-derived calls from the 5' RACE reads in MiXCR, one entry per CDR3 protein. This repertoire shows around 340,000 distinct CDR3 sequences, approximately 15% found once; its top ten account for 0.95% to 1.4%. Sample: blood, either unsorted or a sorted T cell fraction (not recorded which). The source of these receptors is a male donor with ankylosing spondylitis or in good health (not recorded which).

This sequence joins TRBV14 and TRBJ2-1, with 9 bases that match TRBD2. The CDR3 runs to 17 residues. Germline CDR1 is SGHDN and CDR2 is FVKESK. V lost 4 bases and J lost 0; bases outside the gene matches: 7. CDR3 region: CASSRAGGTRSYNEQFF. The CDR3 DNA is TGTGCCAGCAGCCGAGCGGGAGGTACCCGCTCCTACAATGAGCAGTTCTTC.

In its sample, this clonotype was seen a few times. V and J are TRBV12-3 or TRBV12-4 and TRBJ1-2; D is unresolved. V was trimmed by 4 bases and J by 3 bases, leaving 9 bases between them. This CDR3 contains 13 residues. CDR3 sequence reads: CASSSTSYYGYTF. CDR3 in DNA: TGTGCCAGCAGTTCGACATCTTACTATGGCTACACCTTC.

This clonotype was counted only a few times. The CDR3 DNA reads as TGCAGCGTTGACGGCGGGACAGGGGGTAACGAGCAGTACTTC. This translates into CSVDGGTGGNEQYF. This chain connects TRBV29-1 to TRBJ2-7; 11 bases agree with TRBD1. From germline, CDR1 is SQVTM and CDR2 ANQGSEA. The CDR3 contains 14 residues. With V trimmed by 3 bases and J by 5 bases, 6 bases remained unmatched.

This clonotype appeared a few times. The chain carries TRBV12-3 or TRBV12-4 and TRBJ2-3; D is possibly TRBD1 (6 bases). V lost 3 bases and J lost 2, with 9 bases in between. The CDR3 runs 14 residues. CDR3 sequence (DNA): TGTGCCAGCAGTTTGGGGGCCAACACAGATACGCAGTATTTT. This sequence encodes CASSLGANTDTQYF.

This sequence joins TRBV11-3 and TRBJ2-3, with D possibly called TRBD1 or TRBD2 (5 bases each). CDR3 length: 14 amino acids. Germline V lookup: CDR1 SGHNT, CDR2 YENEEA. V lost 5 bases and J lost 3, with 12 bases in between. Here the CDR3 DNA reads TGTGCCAGCAGCCACCGGGACGGTACAGATACGCAGTATTTT. It yields the protein CASSHRDGTDTQYF.

This chain links TRBV7-9 with TRBJ2-1, with 7 bases aligning to TRBD2. The V gene's germline CDR1 is SEHNR and CDR2 FQNEAQ (reference sequence). After removal of 1 base from V and 4 bases from J, the junction contained 7 bases not matched to a gene. The CDR3 covers 16 residues. CDR3 nucleotides: TGTGCCAGCAGCTTAGAAGGCGGGAGAGAGTACAATGAGCAGTTCTTC. Protein: CASSLEGGREYNEQFF.

This clonotype was seen a few times. The chain uses TRBV5-6 and TRBJ2-3; TRBD2 agrees at 13 bases. The CDR3 loop spans 16 amino acids. V lost 1 base and J lost 8; bases outside the gene matches: 7. CDR1 SGHDT and CDR2 YYEEEE come from the germline V gene. This CDR3 reads CASSLPPTSGGTTQYF. The CDR3 nucleotides are TGTGCCAGCAGCTTGCCCCCGACTAGCGGGGGGACTACGCAGTATTTT.

This clonotype was counted only a few times. The rearrangement joins TRBV12-3 or TRBV12-4 to TRBJ2-7; 8 bases map to TRBD2. V dropped 4 bases and J dropped 4; count of bases not matched to a gene: 18. This CDR3 is built from 18 residues. The CDR3 DNA reads TGTGCCAGCAGTTCTTATACTAGCGGAGGGGCCCCCCGGTACGAGCAGTACTTC. Translated, it gives CASSSYTSGGAPRYEQYF.

The rearrangement links TRBV5-7 to TRBJ2-7; 9 nucleotides align to TRBD2. TRBV5-7 is an ORF; its function is uncertain. J lost 3 bases, V lost 3 bases, and 7 bases had no gene match. The CDR3 runs to 15 residues. CDR3 region: CASSSRLAAHYEQYF. The DNA of the CDR3 is TGTGCCAGCAGCTCTAGACTAGCGGCTCACTACGAGCAGTACTTC.

This clonotype was seen a few times. The rearrangement joins TRBV7-9 to TRBJ1-4; no clear D. Germline loops: CDR1 SEHNR, CDR2 FQNEAQ (reference sequence). The CDR3 contains 16 residues. With 5 bases removed from V and 2 bases from J, the gap between germline ends came to 15 bases. In DNA, the CDR3 is TGTGCCAGCAGCCCCCGCGGGGTCGGGACTAATGAAAAACTGTTTTTT. The encoded protein is CASSPRGVGTNEKLFF.

The V call is TRBV12-3 or TRBV12-4, the J call TRBJ1-6; tentative D call: TRBD1 (5 bases). This CDR3 has 14 residues. V was cut by 6 bases and J by 7 bases, with 13 bases left in between. The CDR3: CASSLRARNSPLHF. Here the CDR3 DNA reads TGTGCCAGCAGCCTCAGGGCTCGCAATTCACCCCTCCACTTT.

This clonotype was counted a few times. The rearrangement links TRBV28 to TRBJ1-6; TRBD1 is a possible D gene (6 bases). CDR3 size: 17 residues. Germline CDR1 MDHEN, CDR2 SYDVKM. V lost 8 bases, J lost 2 bases, and 19 bases lay in between. DNA of the CDR3: TGTGCCAGCGGCCCCGGGGCAGGGGCGACCTATAATTCACCCCTCCACTTT. This encodes CASGPGAGATYNSPLHF.

This clonotype has a count of ten or more. The J gene is TRBJ2-2, the V gene TRBV29-1, with D perhaps matching TRBD2 (5 bases). The germline gives CDR1 SQVTM, CDR2 ANQGSEA. The V and J ends lost 2 bases and 3 bases respectively, with 13 bases between them. The CDR3 covers 15 residues. CDR3 amino acids: CSVEIRRGHTGELFF. The DNA for the CDR3 is TGCAGCGTTGAAATTCGTCGGGGTCACACCGGGGAGCTGTTTTTT.

This sequence joins TRBV2 and TRBJ2-5; D remains unclear. The germline gives CDR1 SNHLY, CDR2 FYNNEI. This CDR3 contains 16 residues. The V and J ends lost 1 base and 7 bases respectively, with 19 bases between them. The CDR3 DNA sequence: TGTGCCAGCAGTGAAGAGGGCCGGAGACTCCCCGGGACCCAGTACTTC. The encoded protein is CASSEEGRRLPGTQYF.

A few counts support this clonotype. This chain links TRBV12-3 or TRBV12-4 with TRBJ1-4; D unclear. The CDR3 runs 15 residues. V was pared by 5 bases and J by 2 bases, with 12 bases between. For the CDR3, the DNA is TGTGCCAGCAGTCCGCCTCACCCGACTAATGAAAAACTGTTTTTT. It yields the protein CASSPPHPTNEKLFF.

This clonotype was seen more than once but under ten times. This chain connects TRBV9 to TRBJ2-4; 9 bases match TRBD2. J lost 9 bases, V lost 0 bases, and 7 bases had no gene match. In germline, CDR1 is SGDLS, CDR2 YYNGEE. The CDR3 runs to 15 residues. The CDR3 sequence: CASSVGGGLAGIQYF. In DNA, the CDR3 is TGTGCCAGCAGCGTAGGGGGGGGACTAGCAGGCATTCAGTACTTC.

The chain couples TRBV5-1 to TRBJ2-1, with 11 bases aligning to TRBD2. This CDR3 has 15 amino acids. V lost 6 bases and J lost 8; bases outside the gene matches: 10. Germline CDR1 SGHRS, CDR2 YFSETQ. For the CDR3, the DNA is TGCGCCAGCACAAAACTAGCGGGAGCCCGGGATGAGCAGTTCTTC. Translating gives CASTKLAGARDEQFF.